The 8 T cell receptor beta chains below all came from one sample that was sequenced in a study of regulatory T cells in long-lasting Graves disease. Noted time point: newly diagnosed GD, antithyroid drugs for less than 3 months. Making the TCR library involved RNA that had been extracted from PBMCs. Arm-PCR of CDR3 regions and iRepertoire HTBI primers were the basis on which TCR beta libraries were built. MiXCR, applied by TCRdb to the multiplex PCR reads, yields one record per CDR3 protein. The table lists under 450,000 distinct CDR3 sequences, 12% of them singletons. A further study also used this sample, focusing on T cells in Graves' hyperthyroidism and ophthalmopathy.

The sample consisted of peripheral blood mononuclear cells (PBMCs), taken at new diagnosis, from a patient treated with antithyroid drugs. The source of these receptors is a woman aged 18-35 years with Graves disease.

This clonotype was seen ten or more times. J is TRBJ2-3 and V is TRBV3-1; D is perhaps TRBD2 (6 bases). Germline CDR1 LGHDT, CDR2 YNNKEL (reference sequence). CDR3 size: 16 residues. V was cut by 0 bases and J by 2 bases, with 12 bases left in between. CDR3 nucleotides: TGTGCCAGCAGCCAAGAGGTCGGCGGGGTCACAGATACGCAGTATTTT. Translating gives CASSQEVGGVTDTQYF.

Ten or more counts support this clonotype. The chain uses TRBV6-2 or TRBV6-3 and TRBJ1-1; D is possibly TRBD1 (5 bases). V was pared by 2 bases and J by 1 base, with 14 bases between. The CDR3 is 16 residues long. The germline gives CDR1 MNHEY, CDR2 SVGEGT. The CDR3 loop reads CASSYGGSGRNTEAFF. The CDR3 DNA sequence: TGTGCCAGCAGTTACGGGGGATCGGGTAGGAACACTGAAGCTTTCTTT.

The J gene is TRBJ2-4, the V gene TRBV7-3; D not certain. Per the germline V gene, CDR1 is SGHTA and CDR2 is FQGTGA. V was cut by 4 bases and J by 10 bases, with 11 bases left in between. The CDR3 totals 12 residues. CDR3 bases: TGTGCCAGCAGCTCGGTAACCCATATTCAGTACTTC. This gives the protein CASSSVTHIQYF.

This clonotype came up a few times. The CDR3 bases are TGTGCCAGCAGCGTAGACTCCGGGAGGGGGACCGGGGAGCTGTTTTTT. It codes for CASSVDSGRGTGELFF. The chain couples TRBV9 to TRBJ2-2, with TRBD2 identical over 8 bases. This CDR3 has 16 amino acids. V shed 0 bases, J shed 5 bases, and the junction held 6 bases outside the gene matches. CDR1 and CDR2 (germline): SGDLS, YYNGEE.

The chain carries TRBV4-1 and TRBJ2-3, with D perhaps assigned TRBD1 or TRBD2 (5 bases each). The ends were cut back, 0 bases at V and 0 bases at J, with 13 bases in the middle. Per germline, CDR1 MGHRA and CDR2 YSYEKL. The CDR3 extends over 17 amino acids. Here the CDR3 reads CASSQDRRGPSTDTQYF. The DNA of the CDR3 is TGCGCCAGCAGCCAAGATAGACGGGGACCCAGCACAGATACGCAGTATTTT.

By its share, this clonotype is medium-sized. The chain is built from TRBV29-1 and TRBJ2-1; 10 positions match TRBD2. This CDR3 spans 15 amino acids. The germline CDR1 and CDR2 sequences are SQVTM and ANQGSEA. With 0 bases clipped from V and 7 bases from J, the junction kept 6 bases outside the gene matches. The CDR3 DNA follows: TGCAGCGTTGAAGAATTTAGCGGGGGGTGGAATGAGCAGTTCTTC. Its protein is CSVEEFSGGWNEQFF.

The chain has TRBV7-3 and TRBJ2-2; D might be TRBD2 (5 bases). CDR1 and CDR2 from the germline V gene are SGHTA and FQGTGA. CDR3 length equals 15 residues. V was trimmed by 2 bases and J by 9 bases, leaving 16 bases between them. CDR3 residues: CASSLVGGSSRELFF. The CDR3 coding sequence is TGTGCCAGCAGCTTAGTAGGAGGTTCCTCTCGGGAGCTGTTTTTT.

In this sample, this clonotype turned up many times. The chain has TRBV28 and TRBJ2-2, with unresolved D. Looked up from germline, CDR1 is MDHEN and CDR2 is SYDVKM. The CDR3 extends over 15 amino acids. V was clipped by 3 bases and J by 2 bases, with 10 bases between them. The CDR3 coding sequence is TGTGCCAGCAGTTTTGGAATTATCAACACCGGGGAGCTGTTTTTT. Its protein product is CASSFGIINTGELFF.